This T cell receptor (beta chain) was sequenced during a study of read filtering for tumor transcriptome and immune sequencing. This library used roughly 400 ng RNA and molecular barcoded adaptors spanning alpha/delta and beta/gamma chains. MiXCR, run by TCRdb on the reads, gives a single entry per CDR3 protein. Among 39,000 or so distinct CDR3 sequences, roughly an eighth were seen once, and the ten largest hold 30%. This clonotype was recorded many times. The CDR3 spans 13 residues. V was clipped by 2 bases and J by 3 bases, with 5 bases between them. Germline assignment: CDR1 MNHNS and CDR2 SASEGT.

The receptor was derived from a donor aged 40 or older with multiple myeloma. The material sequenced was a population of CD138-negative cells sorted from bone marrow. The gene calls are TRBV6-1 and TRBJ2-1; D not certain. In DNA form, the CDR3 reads TGTGCCAGCAGTGAAAGAGTCTACAATGAGCAGTTCTTC. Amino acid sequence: CASSERVYNEQFF.